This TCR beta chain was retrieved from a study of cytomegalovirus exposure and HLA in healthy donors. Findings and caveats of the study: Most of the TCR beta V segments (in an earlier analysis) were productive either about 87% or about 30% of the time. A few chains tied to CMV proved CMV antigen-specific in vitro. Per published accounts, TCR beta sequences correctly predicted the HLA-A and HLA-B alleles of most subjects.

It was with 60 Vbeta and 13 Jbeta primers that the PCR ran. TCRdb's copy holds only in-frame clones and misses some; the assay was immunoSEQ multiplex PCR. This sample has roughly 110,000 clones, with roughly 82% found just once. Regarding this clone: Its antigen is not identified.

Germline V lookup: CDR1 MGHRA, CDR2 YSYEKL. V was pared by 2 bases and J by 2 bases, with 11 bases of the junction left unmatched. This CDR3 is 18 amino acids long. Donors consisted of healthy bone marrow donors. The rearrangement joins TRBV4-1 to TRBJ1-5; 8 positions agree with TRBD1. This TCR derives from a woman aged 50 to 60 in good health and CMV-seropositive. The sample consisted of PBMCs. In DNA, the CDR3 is TGCGCCAGCAGCCAAACTGCCGGACAGGGAGGGCGCAATCAGCCCCAGCATTTT. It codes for CASSQTAGQGGRNQPQHF.